A single sample is the source of the 25 T cell receptor beta chains below, sequenced in a study of regulatory T cells in long-lasting Graves disease. Time point meaning: persistent/refractory GD, antithyroid drugs over 5 years with positive TRAb. After RNA was extracted from PBMCs, the TCR library was made from it. Assembly of TCR beta libraries relied on iRepertoire HTBI primers together with Arm-PCR of CDR3 regions. TCRdb reprocessed the multiplex PCR reads via MiXCR and lists one record per CDR3 protein. Of about 470,000 distinct CDR3 sequences in the sample, less than 25% were seen once. The sample consisted of peripheral blood mononuclear cells (PBMCs), taken when the disease was refractory, from a patient treated with antithyroid drugs. The receptors were sampled from a female donor with Graves disease.

This clonotype showed up many times. The chain couples TRBV6-1 to TRBJ2-5, with unresolved D. The CDR3 is 14 amino acids. In germline, CDR1 is MNHNS, CDR2 SASEGT. The V end was cut by 7 bases, the J end by 4 bases, with 16 bases between. CDR3 bases: TGTGCCAGCACGCATACGGTGCCTCGAGAGACCCAGTACTTC. Protein: CASTHTVPRETQYF.

This clonotype has at least ten counts. This sequence joins TRBV2 and TRBJ2-7, with D unresolved. Germline CDR1 SNHLY, CDR2 FYNNEI. Trimming left V 0 bases short and J 2 bases short, with 11 bases between. CDR3 length: 15 amino acids. The CDR3 is CASSEATLRAYEQYF. The CDR3, as DNA: TGTGCCAGCAGTGAAGCGACCCTAAGAGCCTACGAGCAGTACTTC.

At least ten counts were recorded for this clonotype. The chain carries TRBV30 and TRBJ2-5; unclear D gene. V was pared by 1 base and J by 4 bases, with 1 base between. This CDR3 comprises 10 residues. The germline V gene encodes CDR1 GTSNPN and CDR2 SVGIG (reference sequence). The CDR3 DNA reads TGTGCCTGGAGTGGAGAGACCCAGTACTTC. The encoded protein is CAWSGETQYF.

This clonotype was counted at least ten times. The rearrangement uses TRBV20-1 and TRBJ1-2; D is uncertain. V was clipped by 0 bases and J by 7 bases, with 15 bases between them. The germline CDR1 and CDR2 sequences are DFQATT and SNEGSKA (reference sequence). This CDR3 spans 14 amino acids. This CDR3 reads CSARDPEFEGGYTF. For the CDR3, the DNA is TGCAGTGCTAGAGATCCGGAATTCGAAGGTGGCTACACCTTC.

The chain joins TRBV6-1 to TRBJ1-2; 8 bases map to TRBD1. Trimming removed 5 bases from V and 6 bases from J; junction bases left unmatched: 2. CDR1 and CDR2 (germline): MNHNS, SASEGT. This CDR3 is 12 amino acids long. The CDR3 loop is CASSRQGNGYTF. In DNA form, the CDR3 reads TGTGCCAGCAGTAGACAGGGGAATGGCTACACCTTC.

This clonotype showed up just a few times. The chain recombines TRBV6-5 with TRBJ2-7; D gene ambiguous. The CDR3 covers 14 residues. From germline, CDR1 is MNHEY and CDR2 SVGAGI. The V end was cut by 2 bases, the J end by 4 bases, with 12 bases between. Here the CDR3 reads CASSYASGVYEQYF. The CDR3 nucleotides are TGTGCCAGCAGTTACGCCTCGGGTGTTTACGAGCAGTACTTC.

In this sample, this clonotype turned up a few times. V gene TRBV6-1 combines with J gene TRBJ1-5; D remains unclear. The length of the CDR3 is 14 residues. The germline V and J ends were trimmed by 6 bases and 0 bases, with 9 bases remaining between them. CDR1 MNHNS and CDR2 SASEGT come from the germline V gene. CDR3 DNA: TGTGCCAGCAGGGGATACCTTAGCAATCAGCCCCAGCATTTT. This gives the protein CASRGYLSNQPQHF.

This clonotype appeared a single time. The chain is built from TRBV4-1 and TRBJ2-1; D gene unclear. V was clipped by 7 bases and J by 6 bases, with 19 bases between them. The CDR3 length is 15 residues. Germline V gene data show CDR1 as MGHRA and CDR2 as YSYEKL. For the CDR3, the DNA is TGCGCCAGCACCCTTAGCCCTGGACGGTTCAATGAGCAGTTCTTC. Translating gives CASTLSPGRFNEQFF.

The table lists this clonotype with many counts. The chain combines TRBV7-2 with TRBJ2-4; D ambiguous. V lost 5 bases to trimming and J lost 15 bases, with 20 bases between them. This CDR3 has 13 amino acids. Germline V gene data show CDR1 as SGHTA and CDR2 as FQGNSA. The CDR3 DNA sequence: TGTGCCAGCAGCCAGAGGCCGGAACCTATCCTGTACTTC. Its translation: CASSQRPEPILYF.

This clonotype came up many times. The chain couples TRBV20-1 to TRBJ2-2; D is unresolved. Germline V gene data show CDR1 as DFQATT and CDR2 as SNEGSKA (reference sequence). Trimming removed 1 base at V and 5 bases at J, with 17 bases between. This CDR3 is built from 16 residues. CDR3 protein: CSARAPFDYRTGELFF. The DNA for the CDR3 is TGCAGTGCTAGAGCCCCTTTTGATTATAGGACCGGGGAGCTGTTTTTT.

This clonotype has a count of ten or more. V usage is TRBV27 and J usage is TRBJ2-4, with D tentatively TRBD2 (8 bases). The length of the CDR3 is 16 residues. Looked up from germline, CDR1 is MNHEY and CDR2 is SMNVEV (reference sequence). Trimming took off 4 bases at V and 7 bases at J, with 20 bases between the two ends. Here the CDR3 reads CASSSVDRTGGNIQYF. Here the CDR3 DNA reads TGTGCCAGCAGTTCCGTGGACAGGACGGGGGGGAACATTCAGTACTTC.

This clonotype was detected a few times. This chain uses TRBV7-9 with TRBJ2-7; D is perhaps TRBD1 (5 bases). Germline lookup yields CDR1 SEHNR and CDR2 FQNEAQ (reference sequence). There are 15 residues in the CDR3. The ends were cut back, 1 base at V and 4 bases at J, with 14 bases in the middle. CDR3 nucleotides: TGTGCCAGCAGCTTAGTAGGGTCGGCAGGGTACGAGCAGTACTTC. Protein: CASSLVGSAGYEQYF. Full variable domain (rest looked up from reference TRBV7-9 and TRBJ2-7): DTGVSQNPRHKITKRGQNVTFRCDPISEHNRLYWYRQTLGQGPEFLTYFQNEAQLEKSRLLSDRFSAERPKGSFSTLEIQRTEQGDSAMYLCASSLVGSAGYEQYFGPGTRLTVT.

This clonotype has a count of ten or more. This chain connects TRBV2 to TRBJ1-4, with D possibly being TRBD1 (6 bases). This CDR3 has 15 amino acids. V was trimmed by 5 bases and J by 2 bases, leaving 12 bases between them. CDR1 is SNHLY, CDR2 FYNNEI, per germline. Here the CDR3 DNA reads TGTGCCAGCAGTATTACAGGGCGGACTAATGAAAAACTGTTTTTT. Translation gives CASSITGRTNEKLFF.

The chain joins TRBV6-1 to TRBJ1-1, with a weak D call TRBD1 (5 bases). Germline V gives CDR1 MNHNS, CDR2 SASEGT. Between the trimmed V and J ends, which lost 8 bases and 1 base, there was a span of 14 bases. The CDR3 is made up of 14 amino acids. The DNA of the CDR3 is TGTGCCAGCCGCTTAGGGGCATGGAACACTGAAGCTTTCTTT. Amino acids: CASRLGAWNTEAFF.

This clonotype was counted ten times or more. Germline and junction disagree at one end, which may indicate a read error. The CDR3 nucleotides are TGTGCCAGCAGTTTGGGTCAGCCTGACTACAAGCAGTACTTC. Amino acid sequence: CASSLGQPDYKQYF. J is TRBJ2-7 and V is TRBV12-3 or TRBV12-4; maybe TRBD2 (5 bases). This CDR3 spans 14 amino acids.

There are many counts of this clonotype. J is TRBJ2-7 and V is TRBV7-2; 9 nucleotides agree with TRBD1. Germline loops: CDR1 SGHTA, CDR2 FQGNSA. The CDR3 contains 16 residues. V trimming: 0 bases; J trimming: 2 bases; junction bases outside the gene matches: 5. The CDR3 spells CASSLAPGQGTYEQYF. The CDR3 DNA reads TGTGCCAGCAGCTTAGCTCCGGGACAGGGTACCTACGAGCAGTACTTC.

This clonotype has a count of ten or more. This chain links TRBV6-2 or TRBV6-3 with TRBJ2-5; 7 bases match TRBD1. The CDR3 covers 16 residues. Germline trimming cut 4 bases from V and 0 bases from J; bases unmatched to any gene: 8. Germline assignment: CDR1 MNHEY and CDR2 SVGEGT. The CDR3 loop reads CASSSSGTVYQETQYF. Here the CDR3 DNA reads TGTGCCAGCAGTTCCTCCGGGACAGTCTACCAAGAGACCCAGTACTTC.

V and J are TRBV9 and TRBJ2-4; D is perhaps TRBD2 (5 bases). Trimming took off 4 bases at V and 6 bases at J, with 14 bases between the two ends. The CDR3 sequence is 14 residues long. The germline V gene encodes CDR1 SGDLS and CDR2 YYNGEE. The CDR3 region is CASSQMEAGNIQYF. CDR3 DNA: TGTGCCAGCAGCCAAATGGAGGCAGGAAACATTCAGTACTTC. Together with reference TRBV9 and TRBJ2-4, the CDR3 gives the full variable domain: DSGVTQTPKHLITATGQRVTLRCSPRSGDLSVYWYQQSLDQGLQFLIQYYNGEERAKGNILERFSAQQFPDLHSELNLSSLELGDSALYFCASSQMEAGNIQYFGAGTRLSVL.

The V and J genes are TRBV2 and TRBJ2-5, with 9 bases aligning to TRBD1. Trimming removed 1 base from V and 4 bases from J; junction bases left unmatched: 4. In germline, CDR1 is SNHLY, CDR2 FYNNEI. The CDR3 totals 15 residues. The CDR3 sequence is CASSEDRGRAETQYF. The CDR3 DNA reads as TGTGCCAGCAGTGAAGACAGGGGGCGAGCAGAGACCCAGTACTTC.

Many counts were recorded for this clonotype. The chain uses TRBV28 and TRBJ1-2; a possible D gene is TRBD1 (6 bases). The V end lost 3 bases, the J end lost 4 bases, and 12 bases lay between the germline ends. Germline lookup yields CDR1 MDHEN and CDR2 SYDVKM. The CDR3 is 14 residues long. This chain's CDR3 is CASSFQDSFYGYTF. CDR3 nucleotide sequence: TGTGCCAGCAGTTTTCAGGACAGCTTCTATGGCTACACCTTC.

This sequence joins TRBV12-3 or TRBV12-4 and TRBJ2-1; a possible D gene is TRBD2 (5 bases). The CDR3 loop spans 13 amino acids. The V and J ends lost 7 bases and 8 bases respectively, with 15 bases between them. The DNA of the CDR3 is TGTGCCAGCACCTCCCGGGGTGGAGATGAGCAGTTCTTC. It specifies CASTSRGGDEQFF.

The chain links TRBV20-1 to TRBJ2-2; 7 bases match TRBD2. V lost 3 bases to trimming and J lost 0 bases; unmatched junction nucleotides: 7. The CDR3 totals 16 residues. Germline CDR1 DFQATT, CDR2 SNEGSKA (reference sequence). The CDR3 region is CSARGRLAANTGELFF. In DNA, the CDR3 is TGCAGTGCTAGGGGTCGGCTAGCGGCGAACACCGGGGAGCTGTTTTTT.

This clonotype was seen at least ten times. The chain recombines TRBV28 with TRBJ2-4, with 9 bases identical to TRBD1. CDR1 and CDR2 (germline): MDHEN, SYDVKM. V shed 2 bases and J 0 bases; nucleotides not matched to a gene: 5. The CDR3 covers 17 residues. CDR3 amino acids: CASSLPPGQGAKNIQYF. For the CDR3, the DNA is TGTGCCAGCAGTTTACCCCCGGGACAGGGAGCCAAAAACATTCAGTACTTC.

This clonotype was detected ten times or more. The gene calls are TRBV27 and TRBJ2-4; D is possibly TRBD1 (6 bases). From germline, CDR1 is MNHEY and CDR2 SMNVEV (reference sequence). V lost 5 bases to trimming and J lost 3 bases, with 17 bases between them. This CDR3 has 16 residues. CDR3 residues: CASSPRQVVVKNIQYF. In DNA, the CDR3 is TGTGCCAGCAGTCCCAGACAGGTCGTGGTCAAAAACATTCAGTACTTC.

This clonotype was seen ten or more times. The chain uses TRBV28 and TRBJ1-2, with D maybe TRBD1 (5 bases). CDR1 MDHEN and CDR2 SYDVKM come from the germline V gene. This CDR3 is 14 amino acids long. Trimming removed 5 bases from V and 4 bases from J, with 14 bases in between. The CDR3 protein is CASSPWGGFYGYTF. The CDR3 DNA is TGTGCCAGCAGTCCATGGGGGGGATTCTATGGCTACACCTTC.